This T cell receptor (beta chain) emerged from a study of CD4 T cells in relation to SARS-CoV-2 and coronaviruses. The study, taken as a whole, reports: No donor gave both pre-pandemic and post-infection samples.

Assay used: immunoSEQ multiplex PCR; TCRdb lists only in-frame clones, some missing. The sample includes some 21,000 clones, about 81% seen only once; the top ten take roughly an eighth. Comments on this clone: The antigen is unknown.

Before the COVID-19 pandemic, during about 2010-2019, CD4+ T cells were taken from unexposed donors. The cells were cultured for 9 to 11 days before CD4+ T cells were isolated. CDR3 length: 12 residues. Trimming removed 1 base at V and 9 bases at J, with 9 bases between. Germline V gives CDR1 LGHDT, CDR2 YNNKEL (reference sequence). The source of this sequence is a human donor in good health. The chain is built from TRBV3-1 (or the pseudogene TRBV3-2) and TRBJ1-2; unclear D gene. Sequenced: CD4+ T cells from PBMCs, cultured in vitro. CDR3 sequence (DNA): TGTGCCAGCAGCCAAGTCCGTTGGAGCTACACCTTC. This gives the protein CASSQVRWSYTF.